Below, one T cell receptor (beta chain) is given with its context. The sample belongs to a study of cytomegalovirus exposure and HLA in healthy donors. The PCR made use of 60 Vbeta and 13 Jbeta primers. Produced via immunoSEQ multiplex PCR; TCRdb's table is partial and in-frame only. This sample has about 200,000 clones, with roughly 13% found just once. The CDR3 covers 14 residues. With 4 bases clipped from V and 2 bases from J, the junction kept 6 bases outside the gene matches. Per the germline V gene, CDR1 is SGDLS and CDR2 is YYNGEE. The gene calls are TRBV9 and TRBJ2-7, with TRBD2 matching 7 bases. The sequence was obtained from a man between 45 and 60 years old in good health and CMV-seropositive. The sequenced material came from PBMCs. The CDR3 DNA is TGTGCCAGCAGCTCCGGGACTACGCCCTACGAGCAGTACTTC. As protein: CASSSGTTPYEQYF.